A selection of T cell receptor beta chains follows, all from one sample in a study of graft-versus-host responses after intestinal transplantation. No antigens are known for them. The protocol was immunoSEQ multiplex PCR, while the TCRdb copy is restricted to in-frame clones and leaves out a portion. The sample consists of tens of thousands of clones, 90% of them appearing once. Sequenced material: unstimulated CD8+ T cells sorted from spleen or lymph node cells, taken before transplant. These receptor sequences come from a human donor who was the organ donor for an intestinal transplant. CDR3s leave out the opening cysteine and the closing phenylalanine or tryptophan. Clone size appears in some rows only: once, few, many, or a class for an expanded clone.

V gene	J gene	clone size	CDR3 protein
TRBV6-1	TRBJ2-1	.	ASSEYEGEGDNEQF
TRBV28	TRBJ1-6	.	ASSLTAVNSPLH
TRBV5-1	TRBJ1-3	.	ASSSDDRGSGNTIY
TRBV9	TRBJ1-2	.	ASSVGGLGGYT
TRBV27	TRBJ2-3	.	ASSLSRLSGQGEDTQY
TRBV28	TRBJ2-1	.	ASSLRQGAWDEQF
TRBV19	TRBJ2-1	.	ASIPGGGYNEQF
TRBV27	.	once	ASSYTGGPSYEQY
TRBV7-9	TRBJ2-1	.	ASSSAAAMRSPSYNEQF
TRBV10-3	TRBJ2-7	.	ATEPGQSYEQY
TRBV11-2	TRBJ1-5	.	ASSLGGGYQPQH
TRBV19	TRBJ2-7	.	ASSSPSLAGPTYEQY
TRBV7-8	TRBJ1-5	.	ASSQGDSQPQH
TRBV5-1	TRBJ2-7	.	ASGEDGPYEQY
TRBV9	TRBJ2-2	.	ASSSRGTGPGELF
TRBV13	TRBJ2-1	.	ASSPRLAGGRYNEQF
TRBV28	TRBJ2-7	.	ASSEAGQLNYEQY
TRBV6-5	TRBJ2-3	.	ASHPTGRSTDTQY
TRBV7-6	TRBJ2-7	.	ASSQRGDRADEQY
TRBV2	TRBJ2-1	.	ASLLSWGDEQF
TRBV10-3	TRBJ2-1	.	AISDRIVGLAGSYNEQF
TRBV28	TRBJ2-5	.	ASSLRGALETQY